This T cell receptor beta chain was profiled in a study of T cells in women clearing cervical HPV infection. In regard to this clone: The read gets to within 3 residues of the CDR3 end, and the germline J gene fills in the rest.

Some clones are missing from TCRdb's copy, which holds only in-frame ones; the method was immunoSEQ multiplex PCR. This sample contains about 28,000 clones. The CDR3 loop spans 14 amino acids. CDR1 and CDR2 (germline): SGHAT, FQNNGV. This sequence was found in a woman aged 18-70 years with a cervical HPV16 infection that either progressed to CIN3+ or cleared (not recorded which). The V and J genes are TRBV11-2 and TRBJ2-3, with a weak D call TRBD2 (6 bases). The material sequenced was blood buffy coat. The CDR3 sequence is CASSGSSAQETQYF. The covered CDR3 bases are TGTGCCAGCAGCGGGTCTAGCGCTCAAGAGACG.